This note documents a single T cell receptor (beta chain) sequence. The antigen it binds to is not known. No base-level quality is on record; no much larger clone is a single base apart. Taken from cysteine to phenylalanine, the CDR3 has 15 residues. The sequence is cut down to CDR3 DNA, 45 bases in frame from base 1. V is cut by 0 bases and J by 1 base, and the space between the germline ends is 12 bases. CDR1 and CDR2, per the germline V gene (reference sequence), are DFQATT and SNEGSKA. This sample was taken from a study of response to subunit inactivated influenza vaccine (dated by TCRdb to the late 2010s). Regarding the study in general: To follow how T cells responded to a trivalent subunit inactivated influenza vaccine, the researchers relied on deep quantitative profiling of the T cell receptor repertoire.

General study outcomes and caveats: The authors suggested that each seasonal influenza vaccination may recruit only a limited number of new T cells.

The method behind the library was RT-PCR. Sequencing instrument: Illumina HiSeq 2500. The public reads were reprocessed in TCRdb via fastp at Q25 and MiXCR, keeping in-frame beta chains. Rows with a matching CDR3 protein are joined into one entry that keeps the most common DNA and genes. This sample comprises 650,000 to 800,000 distinct CDR3 sequences, approximately 15% of them detected only once. The ten biggest clones cover 5.5% to 7% of the sample. Recombination joined TRBV20-1 with TRBJ1-1, with the D gene too uncertain to name. The sample in question was PBMCs from blood, obtained around 15 days before vaccination. The sequence was collected from a man aged 50 to 59 who received an inactivated influenza vaccine. Donor details come from another sample of the same person, matched by shared clones. For the CDR3, the sequence is CSARDFMDPNTEAFF. The nucleotide sequence is given as TGCAGTGCTAGAGATTTTATGGACCCGAACACTGAAGCTTTCTTT.